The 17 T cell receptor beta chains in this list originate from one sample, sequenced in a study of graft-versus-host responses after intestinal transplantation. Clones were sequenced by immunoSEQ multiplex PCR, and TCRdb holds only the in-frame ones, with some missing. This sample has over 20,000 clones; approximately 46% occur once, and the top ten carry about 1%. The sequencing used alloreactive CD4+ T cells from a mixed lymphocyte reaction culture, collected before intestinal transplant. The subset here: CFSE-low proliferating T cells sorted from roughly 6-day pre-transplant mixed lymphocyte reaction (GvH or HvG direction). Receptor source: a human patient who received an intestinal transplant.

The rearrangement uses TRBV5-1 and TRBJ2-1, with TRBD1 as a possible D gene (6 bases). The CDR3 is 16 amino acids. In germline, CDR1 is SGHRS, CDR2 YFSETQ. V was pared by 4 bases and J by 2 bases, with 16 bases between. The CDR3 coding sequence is TGCGCCAGCAGCACCGGACAGTTGTCAGCCTACAATGAGCAGTTCTTC. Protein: CASSTGQLSAYNEQFF.

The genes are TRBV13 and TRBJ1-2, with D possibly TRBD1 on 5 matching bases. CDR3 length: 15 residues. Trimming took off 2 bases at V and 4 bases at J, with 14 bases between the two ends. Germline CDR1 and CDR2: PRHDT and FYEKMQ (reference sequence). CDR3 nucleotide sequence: TGTGCCAGCAGCTTAAAGAAGGGGCACGGCTATGGCTACACCTTC. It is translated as CASSLKKGHGYGYTF. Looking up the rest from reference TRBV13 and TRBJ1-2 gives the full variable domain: AAGVIQSPRHLIKEKRETATLKCYPIPRHDTVYWYQQGPGQDPQFLISFYEKMQSDKGSIPDRFSAQQFSDYHSELNMSSLELGDSALYFCASSLKKGHGYGYTFGSGTRLTVV.

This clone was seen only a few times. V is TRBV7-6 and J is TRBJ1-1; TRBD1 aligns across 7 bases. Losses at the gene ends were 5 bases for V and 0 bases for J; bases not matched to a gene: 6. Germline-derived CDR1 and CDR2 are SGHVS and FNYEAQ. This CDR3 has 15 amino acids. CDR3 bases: TGTGCCAGCAGCACAACAGGGGCGATGAACACTGAAGCTTTCTTT. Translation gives CASSTTGAMNTEAFF.

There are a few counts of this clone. The CDR3 DNA follows: TGTGCCAGCAGCTTAGGGGGCAGAGAGACCCAGTACTTC. Translated: CASSLGGRETQYF. The V gene is TRBV5-4, the J gene TRBJ2-5, with 7 bases lining up with TRBD1. This CDR3 comprises 13 residues. Unmatched junction bases numbered 2, after V lost 2 bases and J lost 4 bases. Germline lookup yields CDR1 SGHNT and CDR2 YYREEE (reference sequence).

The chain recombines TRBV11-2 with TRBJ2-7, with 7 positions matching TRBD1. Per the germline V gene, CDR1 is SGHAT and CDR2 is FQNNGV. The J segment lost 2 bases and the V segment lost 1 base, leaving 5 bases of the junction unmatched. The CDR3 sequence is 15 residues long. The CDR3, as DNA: TGTGCCAGCAGCTTAGTACCGGGACAGACCTACGAGCAGTACTTC. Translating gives CASSLVPGQTYEQYF.

CDR3 protein: CASSLAAGGDTQYF. Here the CDR3 DNA reads TGCGCCAGCAGCTTGGCGGCAGGGGGAGATACGCAGTATTTT. The gene calls are TRBV5-1 and TRBJ2-3; TRBD1 matches 7 bases. The CDR3 contains 14 residues. The ends lost 0 bases at V and 5 bases at J; junction bases unmatched: 3. Germline assignment: CDR1 SGHRS and CDR2 YFSETQ.

CDR3 protein: CASSFGGAWNSPLHF. The DNA of the CDR3 is TGTGCCAGCAGCTTTGGGGGGGCGTGGAATTCACCCCTCCACTTT. V is TRBV7-3 and J is TRBJ1-6; TRBD1 is a possible D gene (6 bases). V lost 3 bases and J 7 bases, leaving 13 bases between the germline ends. In germline, CDR1 is SGHTA, CDR2 FQGTGA. The CDR3 loop spans 15 amino acids.

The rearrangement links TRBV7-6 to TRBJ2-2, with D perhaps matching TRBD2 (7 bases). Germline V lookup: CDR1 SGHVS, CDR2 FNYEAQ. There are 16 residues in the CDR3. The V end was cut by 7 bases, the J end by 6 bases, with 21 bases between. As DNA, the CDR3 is TGTGCCAGCATCAAGGGGGGGCAGCCCCTGGCCGGGGAGCTGTTTTTT. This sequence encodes CASIKGGQPLAGELFF.

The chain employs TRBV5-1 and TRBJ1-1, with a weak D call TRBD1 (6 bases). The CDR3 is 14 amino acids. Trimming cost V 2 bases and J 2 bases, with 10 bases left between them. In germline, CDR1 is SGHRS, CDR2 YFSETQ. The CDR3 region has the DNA TGCGCCAGCAGCTTAGGGGGAATAAACACTGAAGCTTTCTTT. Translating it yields CASSLGGINTEAFF.

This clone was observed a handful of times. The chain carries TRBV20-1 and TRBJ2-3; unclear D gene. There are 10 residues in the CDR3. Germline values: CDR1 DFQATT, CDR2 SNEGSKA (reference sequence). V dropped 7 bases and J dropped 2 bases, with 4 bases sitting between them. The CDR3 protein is CSGATDTQYF. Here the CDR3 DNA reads TGCAGTGGGGCCACAGATACGCAGTATTTT.

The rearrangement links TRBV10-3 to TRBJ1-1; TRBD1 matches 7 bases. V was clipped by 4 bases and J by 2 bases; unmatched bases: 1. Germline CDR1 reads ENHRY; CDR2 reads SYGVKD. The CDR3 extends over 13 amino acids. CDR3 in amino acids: CAISGQGNTEAFF. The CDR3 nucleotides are TGTGCCATCAGTGGACAGGGTAACACTGAAGCTTTCTTT.

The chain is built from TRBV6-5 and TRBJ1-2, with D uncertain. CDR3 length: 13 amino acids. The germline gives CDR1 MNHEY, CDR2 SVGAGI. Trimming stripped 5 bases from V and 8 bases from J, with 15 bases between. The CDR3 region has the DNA TGTGCCAGCAGTCAACCGGGAACGGGAGGCTACACCTTC. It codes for CASSQPGTGGYTF.

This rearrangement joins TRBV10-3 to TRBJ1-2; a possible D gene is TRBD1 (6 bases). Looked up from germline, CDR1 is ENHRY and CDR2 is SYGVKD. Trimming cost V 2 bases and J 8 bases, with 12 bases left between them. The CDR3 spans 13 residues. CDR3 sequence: CAISEQGSWGYTF. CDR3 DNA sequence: TGTGCCATCAGTGAGCAGGGGTCTTGGGGCTACACCTTC.

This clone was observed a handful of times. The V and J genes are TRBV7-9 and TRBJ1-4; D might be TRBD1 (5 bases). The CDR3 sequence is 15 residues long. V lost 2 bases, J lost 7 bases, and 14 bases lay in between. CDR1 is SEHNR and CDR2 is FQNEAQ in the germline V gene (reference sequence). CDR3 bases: TGTGCCAGCAGCTTAACGACCGGTGGGGCTGAAAAACTGTTTTTT. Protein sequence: CASSLTTGGAEKLFF.

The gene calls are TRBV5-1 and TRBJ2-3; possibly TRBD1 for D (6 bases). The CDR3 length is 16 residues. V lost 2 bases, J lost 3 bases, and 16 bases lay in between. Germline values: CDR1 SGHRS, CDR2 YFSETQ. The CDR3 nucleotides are TGCGCCAGCAGCTTAATAGGGGGTTTTTGGACAGATACGCAGTATTTT. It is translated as CASSLIGGFWTDTQYF.

This CDR3 reads CASSFRTGGQASFYEQYF. Written as DNA, the CDR3 is TGTGCCAGCAGCTTTAGGACCGGGGGACAGGCCTCGTTTTACGAGCAGTACTTC. The chain has TRBV7-9 and TRBJ2-7, with 8 bases fitting TRBD1. Trimming removed 3 bases from V and 4 bases from J; junction bases left unmatched: 17. The CDR3 runs 18 residues. The germline CDR1 and CDR2 sequences are SEHNR and FQNEAQ (reference sequence).

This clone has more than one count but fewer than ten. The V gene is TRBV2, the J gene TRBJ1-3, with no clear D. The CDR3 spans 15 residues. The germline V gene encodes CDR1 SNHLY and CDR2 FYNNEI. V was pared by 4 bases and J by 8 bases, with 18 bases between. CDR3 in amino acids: CASSAELPPADTIYF. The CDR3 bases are TGTGCCAGCAGTGCAGAGCTCCCACCGGCGGACACCATATATTTT.